This entry concerns a single T cell receptor beta chain. V trimming: 3 bases; J trimming: 3 bases; junction bases outside the gene matches: 13. The CDR3 length is 17 residues. Per germline, CDR1 LGHDT and CDR2 YNNKEL (reference sequence). Enrolled during active infection, Seattle patients were then followed longitudinally. Produced via immunoSEQ multiplex PCR; TCRdb's table is partial and in-frame only. The sample lists about 350,000 clones; about 88% were seen once. This sample stems from a study of blood T cell repertoires in COVID-19. Study-wide context: Italy, Spain and the United States were the sources of the convalescent and acute COVID-19 samples.

This TCR derives from a woman aged 60-75 years with COVID-19, enrolled during active disease. The chain combines TRBV3-1 (or the pseudogene TRBV3-2) with TRBJ1-2; 7 bases map to TRBD1. The material sequenced was peripheral blood. Here the CDR3 DNA reads TGTGCCAGCAGCCACCTAGGGACAGCCCTGGGATACTATGGCTACACCTTC. Its protein product is CASSHLGTALGYYGYTF.